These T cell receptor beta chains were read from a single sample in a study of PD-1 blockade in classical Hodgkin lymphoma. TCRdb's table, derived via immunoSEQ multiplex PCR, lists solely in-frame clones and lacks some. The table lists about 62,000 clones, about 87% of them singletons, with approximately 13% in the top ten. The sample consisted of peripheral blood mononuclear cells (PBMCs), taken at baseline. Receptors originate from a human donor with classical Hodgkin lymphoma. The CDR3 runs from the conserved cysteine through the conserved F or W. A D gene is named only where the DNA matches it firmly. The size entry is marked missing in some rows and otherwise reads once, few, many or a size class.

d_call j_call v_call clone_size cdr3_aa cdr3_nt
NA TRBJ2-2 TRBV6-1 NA CASSGGTGAGELFF TGTGCCAGCAGTGGCGGGACTGGGGCCGGGGAGCTGTTTTTT
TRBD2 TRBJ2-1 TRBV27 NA CASSFDSGGGLGQFF TGTGCCAGCAGTTTCGATTCGGGGGGTGGCCTCGGGCAGTTCTTC
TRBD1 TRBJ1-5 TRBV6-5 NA CASRDSGQLGQPQHF TGTGCCAGCAGGGACTCGGGACAGTTAGGCCAGCCCCAGCATTTT
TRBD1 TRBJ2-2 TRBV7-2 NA CASSHGPQGAPTGELFF TGTGCCAGCAGCCACGGGCCACAGGGGGCACCCACCGGGGAGCTGTTTTTT
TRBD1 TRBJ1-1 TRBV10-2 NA CASSAGTGWRTMNTEAFF TGCGCCAGCAGCGCCGGGACAGGGTGGCGTACTATGAACACTGAAGCTTTCTTT
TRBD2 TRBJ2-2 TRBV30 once CAWSRGVTNTGELFF TGTGCCTGGAGTCGGGGGGTGACGAACACCGGGGAGCTGTTTTTT
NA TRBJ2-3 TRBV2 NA CASSVQGSSTDTQYF TGTGCCAGCAGTGTGCAGGGGTCTAGCACAGATACGCAGTATTTT
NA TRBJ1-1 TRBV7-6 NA CASSFDRKNTEAFF TGTGCCAGCAGCTTCGACAGAAAAAACACTGAAGCTTTCTTT
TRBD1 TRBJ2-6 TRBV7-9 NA CASSRGQGGSGANVLTF TGTGCCAGCAGTCGTGGACAGGGGGGCTCTGGGGCCAACGTCCTGACTTTC
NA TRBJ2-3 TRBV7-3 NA CASSLRLPTDTQYF TGTGCCAGCAGCTTAAGACTTCCCACAGATACGCAGTATTTT
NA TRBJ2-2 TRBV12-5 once CASGLVIRNTGELFF TGTGCTAGTGGTTTGGTAATCAGAAACACCGGGGAGCTGTTTTTT
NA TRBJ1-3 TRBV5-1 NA CASSLNPTTSGNTIYF TGCGCCAGCAGCTTGAATCCGACCACCTCTGGAAACACCATATATTTT
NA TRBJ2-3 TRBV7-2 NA CASSSLASTDTQYF TGTGCCAGCAGCTCACTGGCTAGCACAGATACGCAGTATTTT
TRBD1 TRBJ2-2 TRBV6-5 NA CASTLTGTGELFF TGTGCCAGCACATTGACAGGGACCGGGGAGCTGTTTTTT
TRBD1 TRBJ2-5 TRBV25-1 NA CASSVQGIMETQYF TGTGCCAGCAGTGTACAGGGGATCATGGAGACCCAGTACTTC
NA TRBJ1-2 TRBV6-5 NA CASSFDRTSPDGYTF TGTGCCAGCAGTTTCGACAGGACTTCTCCGGATGGCTACACCTTC
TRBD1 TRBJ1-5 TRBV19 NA CASSYRGINQPQHF TGTGCCAGTAGCTACAGGGGAATCAATCAGCCCCAGCATTTT
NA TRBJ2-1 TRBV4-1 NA CASSQDTGWGAREQFF TGCGCCAGCAGCCAAGATACGGGGTGGGGGGCTCGGGAGCAGTTCTTC